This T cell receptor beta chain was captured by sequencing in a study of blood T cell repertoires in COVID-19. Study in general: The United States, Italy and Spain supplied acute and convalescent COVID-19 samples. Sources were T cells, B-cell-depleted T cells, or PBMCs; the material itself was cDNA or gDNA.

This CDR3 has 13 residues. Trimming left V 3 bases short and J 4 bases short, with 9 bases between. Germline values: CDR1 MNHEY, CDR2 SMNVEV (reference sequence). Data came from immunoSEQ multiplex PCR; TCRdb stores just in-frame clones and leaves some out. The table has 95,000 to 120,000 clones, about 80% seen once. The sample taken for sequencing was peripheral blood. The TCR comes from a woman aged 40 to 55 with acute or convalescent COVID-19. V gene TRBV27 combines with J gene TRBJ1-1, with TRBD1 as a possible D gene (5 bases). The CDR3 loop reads CASSFGAGTEAFF. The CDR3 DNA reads TGTGCCAGCAGTTTTGGGGCAGGCACTGAAGCTTTCTTT.